Listed below are T cell receptor beta chains from one sample, sequenced in a study of T cells in Graves' hyperthyroidism and ophthalmopathy. Each CDR3 protein gets one entry after TCRdb re-called the multiplex PCR reads with MiXCR. This table has 380,000 or so distinct CDR3 sequences, approximately 14% appearing once. The sample consisted of blood. Receptor source: a woman between 25 and 40 years old with Graves' hyperthyroidism. The CDR3 runs from the conserved cysteine through the conserved F or W. The D gene is left open where the match is weak. Only part of the rows carry a size: once, few, many, or a class if the clone is expanded.

V gene,D gene,J gene,clone size,CDR3 protein,CDR3 DNA
TRBV5-1,NA,TRBJ2-1,few,CASSLGRQSSYNEQFF,TGCGCCAGCAGCTTGGGGCGGCAAAGCTCCTACAATGAGCAGTTCTTC
TRBV28,TRBD1,TRBJ2-3,few,CASWTGRGLSDTQYF,TGTGCCAGTTGGACCGGAAGGGGGCTTTCAGATACGCAGTATTTT
TRBV30,NA,TRBJ1-1,few,CAWTRESTEAFF,TGTGCCTGGACTCGAGAGAGCACTGAAGCTTTCTTT
TRBV20-1,NA,TRBJ1-1,many,CSASPGVEAFF,TGCAGTGCTAGCCCCGGGGTTGAAGCTTTCTTT
TRBV7-2,NA,TRBJ2-1,NA,CASGRDGSFSEQFF,TGTGCCAGCGGCCGGGACGGATCTTTCTCGGAGCAGTTCTTC
TRBV5-1,NA,TRBJ1-2,many,CASSLERENGYTF,TGCGCCAGCAGCTTGGAACGGGAAAATGGCTACACCTTC
TRBV28,NA,TRBJ2-1,many,CASSLSSGPRRDEQFF,TGTGCCAGCAGTCTATCATCCGGGCCTAGAAGGGATGAGCAGTTCTTC
TRBV4-3,NA,TRBJ2-1,few,CASSQGASSVEQFF,TGCGCCAGCAGCCAAGGGGCTAGCTCGGTGGAGCAGTTCTTC
TRBV29-1,NA,TRBJ2-2,NA,CSVPGMNTGELFF,TGCAGCGTTCCCGGGATGAACACCGGGGAGCTGTTTTTT
TRBV3-1,TRBD2,TRBJ2-5,few,CASSQGLAGVARGTQYF,TGTGCCAGCAGCCAAGGACTAGCGGGAGTAGCAAGAGGGACCCAGTACTTC
TRBV14,NA,TRBJ1-5,few,CASSPVSPQHF,TGTGCCAGCAGCCCGGTTTCCCCCCAGCATTTT
TRBV6-5,NA,TRBJ2-3,many,CASSYSSDPDTQYF,TGTGCCAGCAGTTACTCGAGCGACCCAGATACGCAGTATTTT
TRBV4-2,TRBD2,TRBJ2-1,NA,CASSQEGGRAYNEQFF,TGTGCCAGCAGCCAAGAAGGCGGGAGGGCCTACAATGAGCAGTTCTTC
TRBV27,TRBD2,TRBJ2-1,few,CASSLEISGNRYNEQFF,TGTGCCAGCAGTTTAGAGATTAGCGGGAATCGGTACAATGAGCAGTTCTTC
TRBV7-2,NA,TRBJ1-1,many,CASSQSGRAEAFF,TGTGCCAGCAGCCAATCAGGGAGGGCTGAAGCTTTCTTT
TRBV7-2,NA,TRBJ2-7,many,CASSLAQDFREQYF,TGTGCCAGCAGCTTAGCGCAGGACTTCCGCGAGCAGTACTTC
TRBV20-1,TRBD2,TRBJ2-7,NA,CSARGLAGGKVSYEQYF,TGCAGTGCTAGAGGACTAGCGGGAGGAAAAGTGTCCTACGAGCAGTACTTC